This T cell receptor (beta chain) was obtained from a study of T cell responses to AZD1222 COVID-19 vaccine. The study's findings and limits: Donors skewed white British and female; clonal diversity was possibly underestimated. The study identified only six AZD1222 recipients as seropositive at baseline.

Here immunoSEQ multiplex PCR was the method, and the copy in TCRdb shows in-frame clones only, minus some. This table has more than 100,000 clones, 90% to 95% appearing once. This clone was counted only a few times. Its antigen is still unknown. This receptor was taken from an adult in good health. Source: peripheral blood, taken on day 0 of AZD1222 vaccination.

The CDR3 loop is CASSDGTGGSPLHF. For the CDR3, the DNA is TGTGCCAGCAGTGACGGGACAGGGGGCTCACCCCTCCACTTT. The gene calls are TRBV6-4 and TRBJ1-6, with 12 bases that match TRBD1. Germline V gives CDR1 MRHNA, CDR2 SNTAGT. CDR3 length: 14 amino acids. After removal of 2 bases from V and 10 bases from J, the junction contained 0 bases not matched to a gene.